A selection of T cell receptor beta chains follows, all from one sample in a study of cytomegalovirus exposure and HLA in healthy donors. The data were produced by immunoSEQ multiplex PCR, yet TCRdb's version contains in-frame clones alone and is incomplete. The sample shows 250,000 to 350,000 clones, about 66% of them seen only once. The sequenced sample was PBMCs. All receptors derive from a female donor in good health and CMV-seronegative. The CDR3 runs from the conserved cysteine through the conserved F or W. Fields, in order: J gene, D gene, clone size, V gene, CDR3 DNA, CDR3 protein. D genes are given only for firm matches. Only some rows state a clone size, as once, few, many or a class for expanded clones.

J: TRBJ2-3; D: NA; size: NA; V: TRBV6-1; DNA: TGTGCCAGCAGTGACCATAGTGTAAACACAGATACGCAGTATTTT; CDR3: CASSDHSVNTDTQYF
J: TRBJ2-6; D: NA; size: NA; V: TRBV2; DNA: TGTGCCAGCAGTGGGAACAGAGACTCTGGGGCCAACGTCCTGACTTTC; CDR3: CASSGNRDSGANVLTF
J: TRBJ1-2; D: TRBD1; size: once; V: TRBV28; DNA: TGTGCCAGCAGTCCCTCCACAGGGGTCTATGGCTACACCTTC; CDR3: CASSPSTGVYGYTF
J: TRBJ2-7; D: NA; size: NA; V: TRBV27; DNA: TGTGCCACCCCCGGCGAGCAGTACTTC; CDR3: CATPGEQYF
J: TRBJ2-7; D: NA; size: NA; V: TRBV20-1; DNA: TGCAGTGCCAGACGGGCCTACGAGCAGTACTTC; CDR3: CSARRAYEQYF
J: TRBJ2-5; D: NA; size: NA; V: TRBV11-2; DNA: TGTGCCAGCAGCCCCCGGCCAGGGCAAGAGACCCAGTACTTC; CDR3: CASSPRPGQETQYF
J: TRBJ1-2; D: NA; size: NA; V: TRBV11-3; DNA: TGTGCCAGCAGCCCCGGTGAGGGTAACTATGGCTACACCTTC; CDR3: CASSPGEGNYGYTF
J: TRBJ1-5; D: NA; size: few; V: TRBV7-9; DNA: TGTGCCAGCAGCTTCGGCAGCGAAGATCGGCATTTT; CDR3: CASSFGSEDRHF
J: TRBJ2-7; D: TRBD2; size: NA; V: TRBV6-6; DNA: TGTGCCAGCAGTTTAACCGGGACTAGCAGCTACGAGCAGTACTTC; CDR3: CASSLTGTSSYEQYF
J: TRBJ2-7; D: TRBD2; size: NA; V: TRBV23-1; DNA: TGCGCCAGCAGTCAACCCGGGACTAGCGGGAGGTATAGCTCCTACGAGCAGTACTTC; CDR3: CASSQPGTSGRYSSYEQYF
J: TRBJ2-6; D: TRBD1; size: NA; V: TRBV14; DNA: TGTGCCAGCAGCTGGACAGGCTCTGGGGCCAACGTCCTGACTTTC; CDR3: CASSWTGSGANVLTF
J: TRBJ1-1; D: NA; size: NA; V: TRBV7-2; DNA: TGTGCCAGCAGCTCCAATCAGGGGACCCCGGGCACTGAAGCTTTCTTT; CDR3: CASSSNQGTPGTEAFF
J: TRBJ1-2; D: TRBD1; size: NA; V: TRBV10-3; DNA: TGTGCCATCAGTGACCCGGGACAGGGCGGCTATGGCTACACCTTC; CDR3: CAISDPGQGGYGYTF
J: TRBJ2-3; D: TRBD2; size: NA; V: TRBV19; DNA: TGTGCCAGTAGTACTTCAGGGAGGGCCACAGATACGCAGTATTTT; CDR3: CASSTSGRATDTQYF
J: TRBJ2-1; D: TRBD2; size: NA; V: TRBV18; DNA: TGTGCCAGCTCACCTCCCTATAGCGGGACTGGCTACAATGAGCAGTTCTTC; CDR3: CASSPPYSGTGYNEQFF
J: TRBJ2-7; D: TRBD1; size: NA; V: TRBV11-3; DNA: TGTGCCAGCACCCAGGGGGTGGGCTACGAGCAGTACTTC; CDR3: CASTQGVGYEQYF
J: TRBJ1-2; D: NA; size: NA; V: TRBV25-1; DNA: TGTGCCAGCAGTGAATTTGGGGGGGACTATGGCTACACCTTC; CDR3: CASSEFGGDYGYTF
J: TRBJ2-1; D: TRBD2; size: NA; V: TRBV29-1; DNA: TGCAGCGTTGGTCTACTAGCGGGAAACAATGAGCAGTTCTTC; CDR3: CSVGLLAGNNEQFF
J: TRBJ2-1; D: TRBD1; size: NA; V: TRBV9; DNA: TGTGCCAGCAGCTTCCGAGGACAGGGCTTTATGGATGAGCAGTTCTTC; CDR3: CASSFRGQGFMDEQFF
J: TRBJ2-3; D: TRBD2; size: NA; V: TRBV5-1; DNA: TGCGCCAGCAGCTTGCCAGCGGGAAGCACAGATACGCAGTATTTT; CDR3: CASSLPAGSTDTQYF
J: TRBJ2-2; D: NA; size: NA; V: TRBV5-6; DNA: TGTGCCAGCAGCGCGGACCCGTTTGTAGCGAGGAACACCGGGGAGCTGTTTTTT; CDR3: CASSADPFVARNTGELFF
J: TRBJ1-4; D: TRBD1; size: NA; V: TRBV7-9; DNA: TGTGCCAGCAGCTTACTGGACAGGCCGGATGAAAAACTGTTTTTT; CDR3: CASSLLDRPDEKLFF
J: TRBJ2-7; D: TRBD2; size: NA; V: TRBV27; DNA: TGTGCCAGCAGTTTCGGGCTAGCGGGAGAAAAGCAGTACTTC; CDR3: CASSFGLAGEKQYF